The 5 T cell receptor beta chains given below trace back to one sample, sequenced in a study of T cell changes during pregnancy in multiple sclerosis. The table came from immunoSEQ multiplex PCR; TCRdb's copy has only in-frame clones and leaves some out. The sample records about 33,000 clones, about nine tenths being singletons. The sample here was CD4+ T cells from peripheral blood mononuclear cells, taken in the third trimester of pregnancy. These receptors were obtained from a female donor in good health, enrolled as a control in a pregnancy study.

The V and J genes are TRBV23-1 and TRBJ1-2; possible D gene TRBD1, 5 bases. TRBV23-1 is given ORF status, its function remaining uncertain. The length of the CDR3 is 17 residues. The V gene lost 7 bases and the J gene lost 2 bases, with 23 bases spanning the gap. The CDR3: CASTPPQVTLLNYGYTF. DNA of the CDR3: TGCGCCAGCACTCCCCCACAGGTGACCCTTTTAAACTATGGCTACACCTTC.

The V gene is TRBV9, the J gene TRBJ1-3; 7 bases map to TRBD1. This CDR3 has 16 amino acids. Germline V lookup: CDR1 SGDLS, CDR2 YYNGEE. Trimming removed 4 bases from V and 0 bases from J; junction bases left unmatched: 7. The CDR3 reads CASSRGQTDSGNTIYF. CDR3 nucleotide sequence: TGTGCCAGCAGCAGGGGACAGACTGACTCTGGAAACACCATATATTTT.

V is TRBV27 and J is TRBJ2-3, with unresolved D. V was cut by 4 bases and J by 8 bases, with 19 bases left in between. CDR3 length equals 15 residues. Germline V lookup: CDR1 MNHEY, CDR2 SMNVEV (reference sequence). The CDR3 is CASSYRGNQLGTQYF. The CDR3 DNA sequence: TGTGCCAGCAGTTATCGCGGAAATCAACTTGGTACGCAGTATTTT.

This clone was seen more than once but under ten times. This chain connects TRBV5-1 to TRBJ1-1; a possible D gene is TRBD1 (5 bases). The CDR3 sequence is 13 residues long. Per the germline V gene, CDR1 is SGHRS and CDR2 is YFSETQ. Trimming shortened V by 4 bases and J by 3 bases, and 10 bases separated the two germline ends. The CDR3 region has the DNA TGCGCCAGCAGCCTACCACAGGACACTGAAGCTTTCTTT. The encoded protein is CASSLPQDTEAFF.

This sequence joins TRBV5-4 and TRBJ2-5; D unresolved. The CDR3 totals 11 residues. Germline lookup yields CDR1 SGHNT and CDR2 YYREEE (reference sequence). V lost 2 bases, J lost 7 bases, and 6 bases lay in between. The CDR3 DNA reads TGTGCCAGCAGCTTTTCAGGGACCCAGTACTTC. It translates to CASSFSGTQYF. Full variable domain (outside the CDR3, taken from reference TRBV5-4 and TRBJ2-5): ETGVTQSPTHLIKTRGQQVTLRCSSQSGHNTVSWYQQALGQGPQFIFQYYREEENGRGNFPPRFSGLQFPNYSSELNVNALELDDSALYLCASSFSGTQYFGPGTRLLVL.